One sample yielded the 19 T cell receptor beta chains listed below, sequenced in a study of Ad26.COV2.S vaccination and SARS-CoV-2 variants. Sample treatment: approximately 18 received Ad26.COV2.S at low or high dose, single or two shots; a few received placebo; per-sample allocation not given. The samples were gathered on day 63 after the first injection of vaccine or placebo. Here immunoSEQ multiplex PCR was the method, and the copy in TCRdb shows in-frame clones only, minus some. The table includes hundreds of thousands of clones, around 87% detected once. The specimen was peripheral blood, collected in a trial of Ad26.COV2.S vaccine versus placebo. These TCRs come from a person aged 18-60 years who received the Ad26.COV2.S COVID-19 vaccine or a placebo.

This chain connects TRBV5-6 to TRBJ2-7; tentative D call: TRBD2 (6 bases). V dropped 0 bases and J dropped 2 bases, with 18 bases sitting between them. CDR1 is SGHDT and CDR2 is YYEEEE in the germline V gene. The CDR3 loop spans 17 amino acids. The CDR3 nucleotides are TGTGCCAGCAGCTTGGAGGGCCCGGGGGTCGTACCCTACGAGCAGTACTTC. This translates into CASSLEGPGVVPYEQYF.

The V call is TRBV15, the J call TRBJ1-2; the match to TRBD1 covers 8 bases. In germline, CDR1 is LNHNV, CDR2 YYDKDF (reference sequence). CDR3 size: 16 residues. The trim removed 1 base at V and 6 bases at J, leaving 10 bases unmatched. For the CDR3, the DNA is TGTGCCACCAGCAGAGGCACTGACAGGGGTATGGATGGCTACACCTTC. The encoded protein is CATSRGTDRGMDGYTF.

The rearrangement uses TRBV4-2 and TRBJ2-1, with 9 bases fitting TRBD1. Germline values: CDR1 LGHNA, CDR2 YNFKEQ. V lost 3 bases to trimming and J lost 6 bases; unmatched junction nucleotides: 9. The length of the CDR3 is 16 residues. This CDR3 is CASSHLGQGPGNEQFF. CDR3 bases: TGTGCCAGCAGCCATCTCGGACAGGGGCCCGGCAATGAGCAGTTCTTC.

The chain uses TRBV3-1 (or the pseudogene TRBV3-2) and TRBJ2-3, with a possible D match to TRBD2 (6 bases). CDR1 and CDR2 from the germline V gene are LGHDT and YNNKEL (reference sequence). V was cut by 6 bases and J by 5 bases, with 12 bases left in between. CDR3 length: 13 residues. DNA of the CDR3: TGTGCCAGCAGACGATACGGGGGAGATACGCAGTATTTT. It is translated as CASRRYGGDTQYF.

This clone has a handful of counts. CDR3 sequence: CASSPPDPGGEQYF. CDR3 nucleotides: TGTGCCAGCTCACCGCCGGATCCTGGGGGCGAGCAGTACTTC. The V call is TRBV18, the J call TRBJ2-7; D may correspond to TRBD1 or TRBD2 (5 bases each). V was cut by 3 bases and J by 6 bases, with 15 bases left in between. The germline gives CDR1 KGHSH, CDR2 LQKENI. The CDR3 is made up of 14 amino acids.

This rearrangement joins TRBV28 to TRBJ1-6; D is unresolved. In germline, CDR1 is MDHEN, CDR2 SYDVKM. This CDR3 spans 11 amino acids. Trimming left V 3 bases short and J 10 bases short, with 4 bases between. The CDR3 coding sequence is TGTGCCAGCAGTTTTTACTCACCCCTCCACTTT. Translating it yields CASSFYSPLHF.

V and J are TRBV7-9 and TRBJ2-5; unclear D gene. CDR1 and CDR2 (germline): SEHNR, FQNEAQ (reference sequence). CDR3 size: 13 residues. V lost 7 bases and J lost 4, with 13 bases in between. This chain's CDR3 is CASTPVGRETQYF. The CDR3 DNA sequence: TGTGCCAGCACCCCGGTTGGACGAGAGACCCAGTACTTC.

The chain carries TRBV27 and TRBJ2-7; D is uncertain. Trimming took 3 bases from V and 6 from J, leaving 6 bases between them. Per germline, CDR1 MNHEY and CDR2 SMNVEV (reference sequence). The CDR3 is made up of 11 amino acids. The CDR3 sequence is CASSFYREQYF. The CDR3 DNA follows: TGTGCCAGCAGTTTTTATCGCGAGCAGTACTTC.

The CDR3 loop is CASSLSYSYNEQFF. The CDR3 DNA reads TGTGCCAGTAGTCTGTCTTACTCCTACAATGAGCAGTTCTTC. The J gene is TRBJ2-1, the V gene TRBV19; D remains unclear. CDR3 length equals 14 residues. Trimming took 5 bases from V and 0 from J, leaving 8 bases between them. CDR1 and CDR2 (germline): LNHDA, SQIVND (reference sequence). Looking up the rest from reference TRBV19 and TRBJ2-1 gives the full variable domain: DGGITQSPKYLFRKEGQNVTLSCEQNLNHDAMYWYRQDPGQGLRLIYYSQIVNDFQKGDIAEGYSVSREKKESFPLTVTSAQKNPTAFYLCASSLSYSYNEQFFGPGTRLTVL.

V and J are TRBV7-2 and TRBJ2-1; D is undetermined. Germline lookup yields CDR1 SGHTA and CDR2 FQGNSA. The CDR3 runs 12 residues. V was clipped by 1 base and J by 6 bases, with 4 bases between them. The CDR3: CASSLVFNEQFF. CDR3 bases: TGTGCCAGCAGCTTAGTTTTCAATGAGCAGTTCTTC.

V is TRBV12-3 or TRBV12-4 and J is TRBJ1-2, with D possibly TRBD1 on 6 matching bases. Trimming stripped 4 bases from V and 8 bases from J, with 8 bases between. CDR3 size: 11 residues. CDR3 residues: CASSSGDGYTF. For the CDR3, the DNA is TGTGCCAGCAGTTCAGGGGACGGCTACACCTTC.

The chain's CDR3 is CASSLASGRTYEQYF. CDR3 in DNA: TGTGCCAGCAGCCTAGCTAGCGGGAGGACCTACGAGCAGTACTTC. V usage is TRBV3-1 (or the pseudogene TRBV3-2) and J usage is TRBJ2-7, with 11 bases aligning to TRBD2. CDR3 length: 15 amino acids. Per the germline V gene, CDR1 is LGHDT and CDR2 is YNNKEL (reference sequence). The trim removed 4 bases at V and 2 bases at J, leaving 4 bases unmatched.

CDR3 DNA sequence: TGTGCCAGCAGTTACTGGGCGGGGGGGCAGGAGACCCAGTACTTC. Protein sequence: CASSYWAGGQETQYF. The chain links TRBV6-5 to TRBJ2-5; 9 bases line up with TRBD2. The junction had 5 bases not matched to a gene; V was cut back by 1 base and J by 5 bases. The CDR3 sequence is 15 residues long. Germline CDR1 is MNHEY and CDR2 is SVGAGI.

The chain uses TRBV9 and TRBJ2-7, with D perhaps matching TRBD1 or TRBD2 (5 bases each). With 4 bases removed from V and 3 bases from J, the gap between germline ends came to 14 bases. The CDR3 spans 14 residues. Looked up from germline, CDR1 is SGDLS and CDR2 is YYNGEE. The CDR3 DNA is TGTGCCAGCAGCTCGGCAACGAGGGGCTACGAGCAGTACTTC. This encodes CASSSATRGYEQYF.

This rearrangement joins TRBV5-4 to TRBJ2-1; possible D gene TRBD1, 5 bases. Per the germline V gene, CDR1 is SGHNT and CDR2 is YYREEE (reference sequence). This CDR3 is 12 amino acids long. Trimming cost V 4 bases and J 6 bases, with 8 bases left between them. The CDR3 sequence is CASSRDSNEQFF. CDR3 bases: TGTGCCAGCAGCCGAGACAGCAATGAGCAGTTCTTC.

The chain links TRBV6-2 or TRBV6-3 to TRBJ1-2; D might be TRBD1 (5 bases). Germline assignment: CDR1 MNHEY and CDR2 SVGEGT. Trimming shortened V by 4 bases and J by 3 bases, and 12 bases separated the two germline ends. This CDR3 contains 14 residues. CDR3 DNA sequence: TGTGCCAGCAGTTCAGCCGGGACGGACTATGGCTACACCTTC. It codes for CASSSAGTDYGYTF.

This clone has only a few counts. V gene TRBV7-7 combines with J gene TRBJ1-2, with 10 bases that match TRBD1. CDR1 and CDR2 (germline): SSHAT, FNYEAQ (reference sequence). This CDR3 is 15 amino acids long. With V trimmed by 5 bases and J by 5 bases, 8 bases remained unmatched. CDR3 residues: CASSRDRGRLYGYTF. Written as DNA, the CDR3 is TGTGCCAGCAGCCGAGACAGGGGGCGGCTTTATGGCTACACCTTC.

This clone was found a few times. V gene TRBV9 combines with J gene TRBJ1-6; D is undetermined. Trimming took 0 bases from V and 10 from J, leaving 14 bases between them. Germline-derived CDR1 and CDR2 are SGDLS and YYNGEE. This CDR3 contains 15 residues. The CDR3 region has the DNA TGTGCCAGCAGCGTAGGAGGCACCGGGGTATCACCCCTCCACTTT. This gives the protein CASSVGGTGVSPLHF.

The V and J genes are TRBV19 and TRBJ2-3; 9 nucleotides agree with TRBD1. Per germline, CDR1 LNHDA and CDR2 SQIVND (reference sequence). The trim removed 4 bases at V and 0 bases at J, leaving 14 bases unmatched. This CDR3 region has 19 residues. In DNA form, the CDR3 reads TGTGCCAGTAGTAACCACAGGGGGCATAGCCCTGCGAGCACAGATACGCAGTATTTT. Its translation is CASSNHRGHSPASTDTQYF.